A single sample is the source of the 15 T cell receptor beta chains below, sequenced in a study of cytomegalovirus exposure and HLA in healthy donors. The PCR employed 60 Vbeta primers together with 13 Jbeta primers. Libraries were prepared by immunoSEQ multiplex PCR; TCRdb keeps only in-frame clonotypes and omits some of them. The data contain 150,000 or so clones, 70% to 90% of them singletons. Sequenced input: PBMCs. These receptors all come from a woman between 18 and 30 years old in good health and CMV-seronegative.

This clone was recorded once. The chain carries TRBV6-6 and TRBJ2-1; 8 bases match TRBD2. V trimming: 7 bases; J trimming: 6 bases; junction bases outside the gene matches: 14. The germline V gene has CDR1 MNHNY and CDR2 SVGAGI (reference sequence). The CDR3 is made up of 16 amino acids. CDR3 coding DNA: TGTGCCAGCACTAAAGGACTAGCCCAAGTGGGCAATGAGCAGTTCTTC. Protein sequence: CASTKGLAQVGNEQFF.

This clone was found a few times. One junction end disagrees with the germline gene, perhaps due to a read error. The rearrangement uses TRBV7-9 and TRBJ2-7; TRBD2 agrees at 7 bases. Germline V CDR1 and CDR2: SEHNR, FQNEAQ (reference sequence). The CDR3 spans 13 residues. The CDR3: CSSSKRESYEQYF. The CDR3 DNA sequence: TGTTCCAGCAGCAAGCGGGAATCCTACGAGCAGTACTTC. Full variable domain (rest looked up from reference TRBV7-9 and TRBJ2-7): DTGVSQNPRHKITKRGQNVTFRCDPISEHNRLYWYRQTLGQGPEFLTYFQNEAQLEKSRLLSDRFSAERPKGSFSTLEIQRTEQGDSAMYLCSSSKRESYEQYFGPGTRLTVT.

V is TRBV7-2 and J is TRBJ2-2; a possible D gene is TRBD1 (6 bases). The CDR3 length is 17 residues. The germline CDR1 and CDR2 sequences are SGHTA and FQGNSA. V gave up 1 base and J gave up 3 bases, with 15 bases separating them. CDR3 region: CASSLDHNRVDTGELFF. As DNA, the CDR3 is TGTGCCAGCAGCTTAGATCACAACAGGGTGGACACCGGGGAGCTGTTTTTT.

CDR3 amino acids: CASSPLWAEKLFF. CDR3 bases: TGTGCCAGCAGCCCCTTGTGGGCTGAAAAACTGTTTTTT. V usage is TRBV28 and J usage is TRBJ1-4; no firm D call. The V and J ends lost 6 bases and 7 bases respectively, with 12 bases between them. CDR1 and CDR2 from the germline V gene are MDHEN and SYDVKM. The CDR3 is made up of 13 amino acids.

The rearrangement links TRBV10-3 to TRBJ1-2; D may be TRBD1 (5 bases). Germline lookup yields CDR1 ENHRY and CDR2 SYGVKD. Trimming shortened V by 4 bases and J by 2 bases, and 14 bases separated the two germline ends. This CDR3 spans 15 amino acids. In DNA, the CDR3 is TGTGCCATCAGTGTAGACAGCGAAATAAACTATGGCTACACCTTC. Residues: CAISVDSEINYGYTF.

This chain joins TRBV6-1 and TRBJ1-6, with 7 bases fitting TRBD1. CDR1 is MNHNS, CDR2 SASEGT, per germline. CDR3 length equals 15 residues. The J segment lost 6 bases and the V segment lost 6 bases, leaving 8 bases of the junction unmatched. This CDR3 reads CASSPRDRSNSPLHF. In nucleotides, the CDR3 is TGTGCCAGCAGCCCCCGGGACAGATCTAATTCACCCCTCCACTTT.

The chain is built from TRBV19 and TRBJ1-1, with 7 bases aligning to TRBD1. The length of the CDR3 is 14 residues. Germline trimming cut 4 bases from V and 4 bases from J; bases unmatched to any gene: 6. Germline V gene data show CDR1 as LNHDA and CDR2 as SQIVND (reference sequence). CDR3 bases: TGTGCCAGTAGTACGAGGGGGCGAGGCACTGAAGCTTTCTTT. Protein sequence: CASSTRGRGTEAFF.

This CDR3 is CSVEKGAGGTKNIQYF. The CDR3 nucleotides read TGCAGCGTTGAAAAGGGGGCAGGGGGCACCAAAAACATTCAGTACTTC. This chain uses TRBV29-1 with TRBJ2-4, with TRBD1 matching 8 bases. Germline values: CDR1 SQVTM, CDR2 ANQGSEA. This CDR3 spans 16 amino acids. V dropped 2 bases and J dropped 2; count of bases not matched to a gene: 8. Full variable domain (rest looked up from reference TRBV29-1 and TRBJ2-4): SAVISQKPSRDICQRGTSLTIQCQVDSQVTMMFWYRQQPGQSLTLIATANQGSEATYESGFVIDKFPISRPNLTFSTLTVSNMSPEDSSIYLCSVEKGAGGTKNIQYFGAGTRLSVL.

V and J are TRBV21-1 and TRBJ1-5. TRBV21-1 is given as a pseudogene. The CDR3 totals 14 residues. The CDR3 spells CASSRDNSNQPQHF. The CDR3 DNA sequence: TGTGCCAGCAGCAGAGATAATAGCAATCAGCCCCAGCATTTT.

This clone was seen only once. This chain uses TRBV2 with TRBJ2-7; maybe TRBD2 (6 bases). The V end lost 3 bases, the J end lost 3 bases, and 12 bases lay between the germline ends. From germline, CDR1 is SNHLY and CDR2 FYNNEI. This CDR3 comprises 14 residues. CDR3 amino acids: CASSDGGVGYEQYF. The CDR3 coding sequence is TGTGCCAGCAGTGACGGGGGAGTGGGCTACGAGCAGTACTTC.

This chain joins TRBV7-9 and TRBJ1-1; 8 nucleotides align to TRBD1. The V segment lost 6 bases and the J segment 2 bases; nucleotides outside the gene matches: 11. Germline V gives CDR1 SEHNR, CDR2 FQNEAQ (reference sequence). The CDR3 consists of 16 residues. CDR3 DNA: TGTGCCAGCAGGGGGAGACAGGGGCCCCCAAACACTGAAGCTTTCTTT. Translating it yields CASRGRQGPPNTEAFF.

V and J are TRBV28 and TRBJ1-2, with a weak D call TRBD1 (5 bases). The CDR3 extends over 12 amino acids. Germline assignment: CDR1 MDHEN and CDR2 SYDVKM. CDR3 protein: CATPGEGYGYTF. The CDR3 DNA follows: TGTGCGACGCCGGGGGAGGGATATGGCTACACCTTC.

CDR3 sequence reads: CASSLSPGGQETQYF. In DNA form, the CDR3 reads TGTGCCAGCAGTTTATCTCCGGGTGGGCAAGAGACCCAGTACTTC. This chain uses TRBV28 with TRBJ2-5, with D hard to call. Germline CDR1 and CDR2: MDHEN and SYDVKM. V was shortened by 1 base and J by 2 bases, with 11 bases between the two germline ends. This CDR3 spans 15 amino acids.

The chain recombines TRBV6-5 with TRBJ2-7, with 9 bases matching TRBD1. CDR3 size: 15 residues. In germline, CDR1 is MNHEY, CDR2 SVGAGI. With V trimmed by 5 bases and J by 3 bases, 8 bases remained unmatched. The chain's CDR3 is CASSAPGQGGYEQYF. CDR3 bases: TGTGCCAGCAGTGCACCGGGACAGGGTGGCTACGAGCAGTACTTC.

The gene calls are TRBV2 and TRBJ1-5, with 8 positions matching TRBD1. The CDR3 is made up of 14 amino acids. Germline V lookup: CDR1 SNHLY, CDR2 FYNNEI. With 4 bases clipped from V and 6 bases from J, the junction kept 5 bases outside the gene matches. The CDR3 sequence: CASSAQGAVQPQHF. The CDR3 nucleotides are TGTGCCAGCAGTGCCCAGGGGGCGGTTCAGCCCCAGCATTTT.